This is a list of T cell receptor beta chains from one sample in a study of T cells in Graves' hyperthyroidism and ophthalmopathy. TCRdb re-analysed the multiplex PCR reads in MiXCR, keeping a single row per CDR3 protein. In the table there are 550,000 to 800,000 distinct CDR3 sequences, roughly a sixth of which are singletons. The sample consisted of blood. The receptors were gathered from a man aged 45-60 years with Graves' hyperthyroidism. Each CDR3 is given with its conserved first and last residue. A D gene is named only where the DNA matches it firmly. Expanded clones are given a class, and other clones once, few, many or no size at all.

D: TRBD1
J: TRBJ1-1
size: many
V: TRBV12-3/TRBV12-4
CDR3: CASSLVLYRTGASAFF
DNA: TGTGCCAGCAGTTTAGTCCTCTATAGGACAGGGGCGTCCGCTTTCTTT

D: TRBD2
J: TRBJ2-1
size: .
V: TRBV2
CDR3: CASRSGTSPNEQFF
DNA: TGTGCCAGCAGATCCGGGACTAGTCCCAATGAGCAGTTCTTC

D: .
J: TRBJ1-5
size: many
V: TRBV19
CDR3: CASRDGFSNQPQHF
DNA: TGTGCCAGTAGGGACGGGTTCAGCAATCAGCCCCAGCATTTT

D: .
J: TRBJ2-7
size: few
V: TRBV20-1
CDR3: CSARDTWDSSYEQYF
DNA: TGCAGTGCTAGAGATACATGGGACTCGTCCTACGAGCAGTACTTC

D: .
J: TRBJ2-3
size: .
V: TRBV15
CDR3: CATSIDPNGDTQYF
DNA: TGTGCCACCAGCATAGACCCCAACGGGGATACGCAGTATTTT

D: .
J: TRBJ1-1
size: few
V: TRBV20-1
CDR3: CSAPGRVWDTEAFF
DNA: TGCAGTGCCCCTGGGAGGGTGTGGGACACTGAAGCTTTCTTT

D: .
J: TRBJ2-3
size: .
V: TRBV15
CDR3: CATSRSLKGLGMSTDTQYF
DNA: TGTGCCACCAGCAGAAGCCTTAAAGGACTGGGGATGAGCACAGATACGCAGTATTTT

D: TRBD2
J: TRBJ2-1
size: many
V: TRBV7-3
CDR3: CASSRLAARGGNEQFF
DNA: TGTGCCAGCAGCCGACTAGCGGCCCGGGGAGGCAATGAGCAGTTCTTC

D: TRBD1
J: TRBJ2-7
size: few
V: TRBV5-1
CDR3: CASSLEGDSPYEQYF
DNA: TGCGCCAGCAGCTTGGAGGGGGACAGCCCCTACGAGCAGTACTTC

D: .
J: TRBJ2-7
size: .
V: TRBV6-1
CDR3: CASSQGVEWYEQYF
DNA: TGTGCCAGCAGTCAGGGTGTAGAGTGGTACGAGCAGTACTTC

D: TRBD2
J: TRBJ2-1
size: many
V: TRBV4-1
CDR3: CASSQGLLNEQFF
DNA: TGCGCCAGCAGCCAGGGACTACTGAATGAGCAGTTCTTC

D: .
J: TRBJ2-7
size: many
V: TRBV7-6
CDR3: CASSLGGLGYEQYF
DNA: TGTGCCAGCAGCTTAGGGGGCCTCGGCTACGAGCAGTACTTC

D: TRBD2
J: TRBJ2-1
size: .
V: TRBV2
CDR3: CASTVAGVYNEQFF
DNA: TGTGCCAGCACAGTAGCGGGAGTTTACAATGAGCAGTTCTTC

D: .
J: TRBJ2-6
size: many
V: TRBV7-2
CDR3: CASSRTSGANVLTF
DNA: TGTGCCAGCAGCCGTACCTCTGGGGCCAACGTCCTGACTTTC

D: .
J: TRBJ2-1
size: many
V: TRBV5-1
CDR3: CASSRTGNYNEQFF
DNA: TGCGCCAGCAGCAGAACAGGGAATTACAATGAGCAGTTCTTC

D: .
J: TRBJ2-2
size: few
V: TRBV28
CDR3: CASSFTLDGELFF
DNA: TGTGCCAGCAGTTTTACATTGGACGGGGAGCTGTTTTTT

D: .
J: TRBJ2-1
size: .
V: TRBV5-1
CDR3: CASSAAPGGEFYNGQFF
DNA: TGCGCCAGCAGCGCTGCCCCCGGGGGAGAGTTCTACAATGGGCAGTTCTTC

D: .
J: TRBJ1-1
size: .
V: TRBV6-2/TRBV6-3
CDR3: CASSRRSGVSNTEAFF
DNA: TGTGCCAGCAGTCGCCGATCAGGGGTATCAAACACTGAAGCTTTCTTT

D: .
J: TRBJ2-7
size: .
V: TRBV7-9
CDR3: CASSLQETYEQYF
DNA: TGTGCCAGCAGCTTACAGGAGACCTACGAGCAGTACTTC

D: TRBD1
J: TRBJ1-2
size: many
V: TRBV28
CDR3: CASSPGQGSYGYTF
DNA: TGTGCCAGCAGTCCAGGACAGGGTAGCTATGGCTACACCTTC

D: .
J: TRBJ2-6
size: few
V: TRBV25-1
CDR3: CASSEDARWGAIFSGANVLTF
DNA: TGTGCCAGCAGTGAAGATGCGAGATGGGGAGCAATTTTTTCTGGGGCCAACGTCCTGACTTTC

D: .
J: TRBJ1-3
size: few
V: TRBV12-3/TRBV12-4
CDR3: CASSFGRGGNTIYF
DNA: TGTGCCAGCAGTTTTGGCAGGGGTGGAAACACCATATATTTT

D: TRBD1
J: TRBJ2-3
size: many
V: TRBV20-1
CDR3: CSARDRGYTDTQYF
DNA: TGCAGTGCTAGGGACAGGGGATACACAGATACGCAGTATTTT

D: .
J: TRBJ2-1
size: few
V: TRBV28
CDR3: CASRLTDSGNEQFF
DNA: TGTGCCAGCAGGCTGACGGACTCGGGCAATGAGCAGTTCTTC

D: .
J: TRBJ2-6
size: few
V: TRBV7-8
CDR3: CASSQQSSGANVLTF
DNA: TGTGCCAGCAGTCAGCAGAGCTCTGGGGCCAACGTCCTGACTTTC

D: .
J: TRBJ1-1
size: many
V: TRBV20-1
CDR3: CSAGIQGLNTEAFF
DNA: TGCAGTGCGGGAATACAGGGCTTGAACACTGAAGCTTTCTTT

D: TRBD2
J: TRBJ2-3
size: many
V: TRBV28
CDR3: CASTGTSGSTDTQYF
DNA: TGTGCCAGCACCGGGACTAGCGGGAGCACAGATACGCAGTATTTT

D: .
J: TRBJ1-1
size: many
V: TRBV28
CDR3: CASSLLAAEAFF
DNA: TGTGCCAGCAGTTTATTGGCAGCTGAAGCTTTCTTT

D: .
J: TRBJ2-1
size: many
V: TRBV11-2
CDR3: CASSGRDTRLGQFF
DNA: TGTGCCAGCAGCGGCCGGGACACCCGCCTGGGGCAGTTCTTC

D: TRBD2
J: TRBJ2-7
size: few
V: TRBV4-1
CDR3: CASSQGVAGNSYEQYF
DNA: TGCGCCAGCAGCCAAGGGGTAGCGGGGAACTCCTACGAGCAGTACTTC

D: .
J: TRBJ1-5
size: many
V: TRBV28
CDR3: CASSRRPSNQPQHF
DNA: TGTGCCAGCAGTCGAAGACCTAGCAATCAGCCCCAGCATTTT

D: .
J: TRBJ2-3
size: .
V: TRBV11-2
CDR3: CASSLIMGKIDTQYF
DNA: TGTGCCAGCAGCCTGATTATGGGGAAAATAGATACGCAGTATTTT

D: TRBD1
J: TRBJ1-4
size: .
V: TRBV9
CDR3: CASSVTGEEKLFF
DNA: TGTGCCAGCAGCGTAACAGGGGAGGAAAAACTGTTTTTT

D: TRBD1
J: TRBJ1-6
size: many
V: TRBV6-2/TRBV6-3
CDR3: CASASGQAFPPLHF
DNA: TGTGCCAGCGCCTCTGGACAGGCCTTTCCACCCCTCCACTTT

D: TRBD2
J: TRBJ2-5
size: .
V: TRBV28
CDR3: CACQAGVVETQYF
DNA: TGTGCCTGCCAAGCGGGAGTTGTGGAGACCCAGTACTTC

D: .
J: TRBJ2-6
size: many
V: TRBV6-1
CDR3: CASTLGDTGANVLTF
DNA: TGTGCCAGCACCCTTGGGGATACTGGGGCCAACGTCCTGACTTTC

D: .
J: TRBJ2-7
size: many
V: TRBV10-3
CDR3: CAISEGRGRAGYEQYF
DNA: TGTGCCATCAGTGAGGGTCGGGGTCGAGCAGGATACGAGCAGTACTTC

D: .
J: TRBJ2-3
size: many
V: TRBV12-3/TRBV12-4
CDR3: CASSSHGGRVDYTQYF
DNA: TGTGCCAGCAGTTCTCACGGGGGGCGCGTTGACTATACGCAGTATTTT

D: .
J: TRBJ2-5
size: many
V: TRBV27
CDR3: CASSLRYQETQYF
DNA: TGTGCCAGCAGTCTGAGGTACCAAGAGACCCAGTACTTC

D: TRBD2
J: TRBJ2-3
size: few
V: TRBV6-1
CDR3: CASRRSGSSTDTQYF
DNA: TGTGCCAGCAGGCGTAGCGGGAGTAGCACAGATACGCAGTATTTT

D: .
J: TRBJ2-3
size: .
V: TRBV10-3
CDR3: CAIRSRGTNLTDTQYF
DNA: TGTGCCATCAGGTCTCGCGGGACCAACCTCACAGATACGCAGTATTTT

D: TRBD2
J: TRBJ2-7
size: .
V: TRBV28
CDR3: CVSSLRLAGHEQYF
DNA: TGTGTCAGTAGTTTAAGGCTAGCGGGACACGAGCAGTACTTC

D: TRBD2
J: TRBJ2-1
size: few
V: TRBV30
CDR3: CAWSRGLADNEQFF
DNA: TGTGCCTGGAGTAGAGGACTAGCGGACAATGAGCAGTTCTTC

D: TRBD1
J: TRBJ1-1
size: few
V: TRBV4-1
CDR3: CASSFRQGTMNTEAFF
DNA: TGCGCCAGCAGCTTTCGACAGGGAACAATGAACACTGAAGCTTTCTTT

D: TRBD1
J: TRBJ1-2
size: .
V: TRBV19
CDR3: CASTPGTGTINYGYTF
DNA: TGTGCCAGTACCCCCGGGACAGGGACCATTAACTATGGCTACACCTTC

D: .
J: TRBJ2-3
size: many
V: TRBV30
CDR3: CAWILSTDTQYF
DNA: TGTGCCTGGATCCTTAGCACAGATACGCAGTATTTT

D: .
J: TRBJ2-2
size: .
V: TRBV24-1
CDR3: CATSDTPIVGRNTGELFF
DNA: TGTGCCACCAGTGATACGCCAATAGTAGGCCGGAACACCGGGGAGCTGTTTTTT

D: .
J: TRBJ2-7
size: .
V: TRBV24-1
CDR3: CATSEPPSYEQYF
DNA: TGTGCCACCAGTGAACCCCCTAGTTACGAGCAGTACTTC